This T cell receptor beta chain was profiled in a study of cytomegalovirus exposure and HLA in healthy donors. Findings and limits, study-wide: After further analysis at a later stage, roughly 15,000 TCR beta sequences were associated with HLA alleles at 0.05 false discovery rate.

Worth noting for this clone: Its antigen is still unknown.

It was with 60 Vbeta and 13 Jbeta primers that the PCR ran. The repertoire was sequenced with immunoSEQ multiplex PCR; TCRdb's copy has only in-frame clones and lacks some. The sample has 150,000 to 180,000 clones; 60% to 80% are singletons. The germline V gene has CDR1 SGHAT and CDR2 FQNNGV. V was clipped by 8 bases and J by 7 bases, with 15 bases between them. The CDR3 sequence is 13 residues long. This TCR was recovered from a man aged 25-45 years in good health and CMV-seropositive. Material: PBMCs. The rearrangement links TRBV11-2 to TRBJ2-1; TRBD2 is a possible D gene (6 bases). The CDR3 nucleotides are TGTGCCAGCCTCATACCCGGAGGGAATGAGCAGTTCTTC. This encodes CASLIPGGNEQFF.